Below are 16 T cell receptor beta chains sequenced from a single sample in a study of T cells in localized non-small cell lung cancer. TCRdb keeps only in-frame clones here, not all; method: immunoSEQ multiplex PCR. In the table there are roughly 27,000 clones, approximately 90% of which are singletons. The specimen comprised peripheral blood, sampled before any cancer treatment. These receptors all stem from a female donor of 60 years or more with stage I lung adenocarcinoma.

This chain uses TRBV28 with TRBJ1-5, with D perhaps TRBD1 (5 bases). Trimming left V 8 bases short and J 6 bases short, with 20 bases between. The CDR3 sequence is 15 residues long. CDR1 is MDHEN, CDR2 SYDVKM, per germline. The CDR3 DNA reads TGTGCCAGCCGGGTCAGGGATTGGGTGGGTCAGCCCCAGCATTTT. Translated, it gives CASRVRDWVGQPQHF.

The genes are TRBV6-1 and TRBJ1-4; TRBD1 matches at 7 bases. This CDR3 has 15 residues. The germline CDR1 and CDR2 sequences are MNHNS and SASEGT. J gave up 7 bases and V 4 bases, and 9 bases lay outside the gene matches. The CDR3 loop is CASSGTGTASEKLFF. CDR3 DNA sequence: TGTGCCAGCAGTGGAACCGGGACAGCGTCTGAAAAACTGTTTTTT.

The genes are TRBV11-2 and TRBJ1-1, with a weak D call TRBD1 (6 bases). This CDR3 has 16 residues. Looked up from germline, CDR1 is SGHAT and CDR2 is FQNNGV. Trimming left V 5 bases short and J 4 bases short, with 20 bases between. The CDR3 here is CASSHGQTRGGTEAFF. In DNA, the CDR3 is TGTGCCAGCAGCCATGGACAGACCAGGGGCGGCACTGAAGCTTTCTTT.

V and J are TRBV5-6 and TRBJ2-3, with D possibly matching TRBD2 (6 bases). Germline CDR1 and CDR2: SGHDT and YYEEEE. The CDR3 has 13 residues. Trimming removed 3 bases at V and 1 base at J, with 6 bases between. CDR3: CASSWGGTDTQYF. CDR3 sequence (DNA): TGTGCCAGCAGCTGGGGGGGCACAGATACGCAGTATTTT.

This clone was observed once. V and J are TRBV9 and TRBJ2-7; 10 bases are shared with TRBD1. Germline assignment: CDR1 SGDLS and CDR2 YYNGEE. V dropped 4 bases and J dropped 3; count of bases not matched to a gene: 7. The CDR3 is 15 residues long. The CDR3 region is CASSSGGTGVYEQYF. The CDR3 DNA sequence: TGTGCCAGCAGCTCCGGGGGGACAGGGGTCTACGAGCAGTACTTC.

This sequence joins TRBV6-6 and TRBJ1-1; TRBD1 matches at 8 bases. V was pared by 5 bases and J by 11 bases, with 10 bases of the junction left unmatched. Germline V gene lookup returns CDR1 MNHNY and CDR2 SVGAGI (reference sequence). The CDR3 contains 13 residues. The CDR3 here is CASSETGEGDAFF. CDR3 bases: TGTGCCAGCAGTGAGACAGGGGAGGGGGATGCTTTCTTT.

Concerning this clone itself: In the same sample, other DNA sequences code for this CDR3. The chain joins TRBV28 to TRBJ1-3, with D unclear. Deletions cut 2 bases from V and 0 bases from J, with 5 bases between. The CDR3 loop spans 14 amino acids. Germline CDR1 reads MDHEN; CDR2 reads SYDVKM. The CDR3 DNA follows: TGTGCCAGCAGTTTAGATCGCTCTGGAAACACCATATATTTT. Its protein product is CASSLDRSGNTIYF.

The rearrangement links TRBV2 to TRBJ1-1; a weak D match, TRBD1 (5 bases). The CDR3 has 16 residues. Per germline, CDR1 SNHLY and CDR2 FYNNEI. Trimming pared 3 bases from V and 0 bases from J, leaving 14 bases between. CDR3 residues: CASSDRVGRVNTEAFF. The CDR3 DNA reads as TGTGCCAGCAGTGACAGGGTAGGTCGTGTGAACACTGAAGCTTTCTTT. The variable domain in full, completed from reference TRBV2 and TRBJ1-1, reads EPEVTQTPSHQVTQMGQEVILRCVPISNHLYFYWYRQILGQKVEFLVSFYNNEISEKSEIFDDQFSVERPDGSNFTLKIRSTKLEDSAMYFCASSDRVGRVNTEAFFGQGTRLTVV.

The chain links TRBV4-1 to TRBJ2-1, with 9 positions matching TRBD2. From germline, CDR1 is MGHRA and CDR2 YSYEKL. This CDR3 contains 15 residues. V trimming: 4 bases; J trimming: 7 bases; junction bases outside the gene matches: 8. This chain's CDR3 is CASSPGTSRSNEQFF. In DNA form, the CDR3 reads TGCGCCAGCAGCCCCGGGACTAGCAGGTCGAATGAGCAGTTCTTC.

This rearrangement joins TRBV21-1 to TRBJ2-2; the D call in the table, TRBD2, was not verified against the DNA. TRBV21-1 is assigned pseudogene status. The CDR3 loop spans 14 amino acids. The DNA for the CDR3 is TGTGCCGACCAGGGCAGGGAGGACACCGGGGAGCTGTTTTTT. Encoded protein: CADQGREDTGELFF.

V is TRBV7-8 and J is TRBJ1-5; D ambiguous. The CDR3 is 14 residues long. V was cut by 1 base and J by 3 bases, with 7 bases left in between. Germline V gene data show CDR1 as SGHVS and CDR2 as FQNEAQ. CDR3 DNA: TGTGCCAGCAGCTTAGGCAGCTTCAATCAGCCCCAGCATTTT. Its translation is CASSLGSFNQPQHF.

This clone was observed a single time. The chain combines TRBV5-4 with TRBJ2-7, with D tentatively TRBD2 (5 bases). Trimming took 4 bases from V and 2 from J, leaving 10 bases between them. Germline V gene data show CDR1 as SGHNT and CDR2 as YYREEE (reference sequence). The CDR3 covers 13 residues. Here the CDR3 DNA reads TGTGCCAGCAGCCCGGGATCTGCCTACGAGCAGTACTTC. Translating gives CASSPGSAYEQYF.

The sample holds one count of this clone. CDR3 residues: CATSRGRGTTNEKLFF. The DNA for the CDR3 is TGTGCCACCAGCAGAGGGAGGGGGACAACTAATGAAAAACTGTTTTTT. The chain recombines TRBV15 with TRBJ1-4; D possibly corresponds to TRBD1 (6 bases). Germline V gene data show CDR1 as LNHNV and CDR2 as YYDKDF (reference sequence). Deletions cut 1 base from V and 0 bases from J, with 9 bases between. This CDR3 has 16 residues. Full variable domain (rest looked up from reference TRBV15 and TRBJ1-4): DAMVIQNPRYQVTQFGKPVTLSCSQTLNHNVMYWYQQKSSQAPKLLFHYYDKDFNNEADTPDNFQSRRPNTSFCFLDIRSPGLGDTAMYLCATSRGRGTTNEKLFFGSGTQLSVL.

The chain couples TRBV5-1 to TRBJ2-7; TRBD1 might be the D (5 bases). The V end was cut by 2 bases, the J end by 6 bases, with 21 bases between. Germline V gives CDR1 SGHRS, CDR2 YFSETQ. The CDR3 contains 16 residues. The DNA of the CDR3 is TGCGCCAGCAGCTTTACAGGTGTGGGCAGGGAAAGCGAGCAGTACTTC. Protein sequence: CASSFTGVGRESEQYF.

The chain couples TRBV2 to TRBJ2-6; 9 bases line up with TRBD2. Germline V gene lookup returns CDR1 SNHLY and CDR2 FYNNEI. J gave up 4 bases and V 2 bases, and 9 bases lay outside the gene matches. This CDR3 has 18 residues. As DNA, the CDR3 is TGTGCCAGCAGTGAAAGTGGGGGACTAGCTACCGGGGCCAACGTCCTGACTTTC. Translated: CASSESGGLATGANVLTF.

A word on this clone: Other DNA sequences in the sample encode the same CDR3. The rearrangement links TRBV7-2 to TRBJ2-1; perhaps TRBD2 as D (6 bases). Germline-derived CDR1 and CDR2 are SGHTA and FQGNSA. This CDR3 spans 16 amino acids. The V and J ends lost 3 bases and 10 bases respectively, with 22 bases between them. This chain's CDR3 is CASSFQPGLAMGEQFF. CDR3 bases: TGTGCCAGCAGCTTCCAACCGGGACTGGCCATGGGAGAGCAGTTCTTC.